The 5 T cell receptor beta chains in this list originate from one sample, sequenced in a study of beta chain features in type 1 diabetes. Findings and caveats of the study: Patients with Type 1 diabetes showed moderately but significantly shorter TCRB CDR3s in all four CD4+ subsets.

The sequenced template was cDNA made from the entire isolated RNA. TCRdb's table, derived via immunoSEQ multiplex PCR, lists solely in-frame clones and lacks some. Counted here are some 240,000 clones, 16% occurring once; the ten biggest clones make up approximately 0.081%. These TCRs' antigens remain unknown. Specimen: naive CD4+ T cells from blood. The origin of the receptors is a man aged 25 to 40 with type 1 diabetes.

This clone has just a few counts. This chain joins TRBV28 and TRBJ1-1; tentative D call: TRBD1 (6 bases). There are 10 residues in the CDR3. Germline V lookup: CDR1 MDHEN, CDR2 SYDVKM. CDR3 bases: TGTGCGATCAGGGGCACTGAAGCTTTCTTT. Amino acid sequence: CAIRGTEAFF.

The V call is TRBV29-1, the J call TRBJ2-5; 8 bases fit TRBD1. Per germline, CDR1 SQVTM and CDR2 ANQGSEA. This CDR3 is built from 12 residues. V was pared by 7 bases and J by 5 bases, with 6 bases of the junction left unmatched. The CDR3 DNA reads TGCAGCGCCCGGGACAGGACGGAGACCCAGTACTTC. Amino acid sequence: CSARDRTETQYF.

This clone was seen a few times. This chain joins TRBV14 and TRBJ2-5, with 14 bases lining up with TRBD2. This CDR3 is built from 18 residues. The trim removed 0 bases at V and 14 bases at J, leaving 17 bases unmatched. Germline-derived CDR1 and CDR2 are SGHDN and FVKESK. The CDR3 here is CASSQDQYQRLAGGKPYF. CDR3 nucleotide sequence: TGTGCCAGCAGCCAAGATCAATATCAAAGACTAGCGGGAGGGAAACCCTACTTC.

This clone came up a few times. This sequence joins TRBV29-1 and TRBJ2-3; weak D call: TRBD1 (6 bases). V was clipped by 0 bases and J by 1 base, with 11 bases between them. This CDR3 spans 15 amino acids. Germline V gene data show CDR1 as SQVTM and CDR2 as ANQGSEA. The CDR3 bases are TGCAGCGTTGAAGAAAGGGCAGGGGGCACAGATACGCAGTATTTT. This encodes CSVEERAGGTDTQYF.

V is TRBV28 and J is TRBJ2-7, with 8 nucleotides matching TRBD1. There are 15 residues in the CDR3. V lost 6 bases and J lost 0; bases outside the gene matches: 7. Looked up from germline, CDR1 is MDHEN and CDR2 is SYDVKM. The CDR3 DNA reads TGTGCCAGCAGGTCCGGACAGGGCCCCTCCTACGAGCAGTACTTC. Its protein product is CASRSGQGPSYEQYF.